This TCR beta chain was retrieved from a study of OX40 agonist ivuxolimab in advanced cancers. Study outcomes and limitations: By week 6 at 0.1 to 3.0 mg/kg, blood CD4+ and CD8+ T cells had expanded clonally.

The CDR3 extends over 14 amino acids. The V and J ends lost 6 bases and 4 bases, in that order; junction bases with no gene match: 6. The germline V gene encodes CDR1 MNHNS and CDR2 SASEGT. Patients with a history of autoimmune disease or on systemic immunosuppression were excluded. Using immunoSEQ multiplex PCR, the repertoire was profiled, and TCRdb retains in-frame clones only, with some absent. The table shows 96,000 or so clones, with approximately 80% occurring only once. Points on this clone: Its antigen is still unknown.

The chain employs TRBV6-1 and TRBJ1-2; 9 positions match TRBD1. This TCR came from an adult with an advanced solid tumor such as melanoma, head and neck, liver or kidney cancer. Source: CD4+ or CD8+ T cells sorted from blood, taken in a trial of the OX40 agonist ivuxolimab. CDR3 nucleotides: TGTGCCAGCAGCCGGGACAGGGCATCCTATGGCTACACCTTC. This gives the protein CASSRDRASYGYTF.